The source of this TCR beta chain is a study of blood T cell repertoires in COVID-19. For the study at large: T cells, B-cell-depleted T cells, or PBMCs supplied cDNA or gDNA.

CDR1 and CDR2 from the germline V gene are SGDLS and YYNGEE. V was clipped by 2 bases and J by 6 bases; unmatched bases: 9. The CDR3 totals 15 residues. As originally analysed: Estimated nucleated cell counts came from reference gene primer amplification. TCRdb's table, derived via immunoSEQ multiplex PCR, lists solely in-frame clones and lacks some. V, J and clone size are taken as reported in that table, and D and trimming were inferred from the DNA itself. There are roughly 150,000 clones in the sample; 70% to 85% occur only once, and 7.2% lies in the top ten. This TCR came from a woman aged 45-65 years in a cohort sampled during active or convalescent COVID-19. This chain links TRBV9 with TRBJ2-3; 7 bases match TRBD1. The sequenced material came from peripheral blood. CDR3 DNA: TGTGCCAGCAGCGTCGCAGGACAGGAGGTCGATACGCAGTATTTT. Translation: CASSVAGQEVDTQYF.